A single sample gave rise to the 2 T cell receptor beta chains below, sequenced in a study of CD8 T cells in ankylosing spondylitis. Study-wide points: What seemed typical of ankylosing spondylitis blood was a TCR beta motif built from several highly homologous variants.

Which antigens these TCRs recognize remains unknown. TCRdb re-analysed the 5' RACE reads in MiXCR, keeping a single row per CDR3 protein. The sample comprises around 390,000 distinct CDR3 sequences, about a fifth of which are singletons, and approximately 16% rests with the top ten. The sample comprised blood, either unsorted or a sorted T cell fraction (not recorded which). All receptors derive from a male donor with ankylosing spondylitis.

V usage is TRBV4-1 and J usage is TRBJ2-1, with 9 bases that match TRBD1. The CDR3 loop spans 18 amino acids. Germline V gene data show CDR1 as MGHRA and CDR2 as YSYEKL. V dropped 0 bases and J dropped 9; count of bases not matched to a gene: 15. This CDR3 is CASSQEAVADRGIGEQFF. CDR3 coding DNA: TGCGCCAGCAGCCAAGAAGCGGTCGCTGACAGGGGGATCGGTGAGCAGTTCTTC.

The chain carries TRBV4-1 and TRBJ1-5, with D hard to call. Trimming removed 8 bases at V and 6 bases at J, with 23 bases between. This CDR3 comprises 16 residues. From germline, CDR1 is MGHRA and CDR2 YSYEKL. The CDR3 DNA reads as TGCGCCAGCTCTTCAATAGTGGGTCTTTCAGGTCAGCCCCAGCATTTT. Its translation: CASSSIVGLSGQPQHF.